Presented here are 26 T cell receptor beta chains from one specimen sequenced in a study of shared clonotypes between healthy human individuals. Generated by immunoSEQ multiplex PCR, the TCRdb table keeps only in-frame clones and is missing some. This table holds 1.5 million to 1.9 million clones, roughly 98% found once. Sequencing used naive CD4+ T cells sorted from blood. Subset reported: CD45RA+ positively selected. These receptors all stem from a man younger than 40 in good health.

The chain uses TRBV5-8 and TRBJ1-5; no definite D call. V lost 2 bases and J lost 3, with 9 bases in between. This CDR3 spans 14 amino acids. Germline CDR1 reads SGHTS; CDR2 reads YDEGEE. The CDR3 sequence is CASSFRAPNQPQHF. The CDR3 nucleotides are TGTGCCAGCAGCTTCCGGGCTCCCAATCAGCCCCAGCATTTT.

The chain recombines TRBV30 with TRBJ2-5; D gene unclear. CDR1 is GTSNPN, CDR2 SVGIG, per germline (reference sequence). Deletions cut 5 bases from V and 7 bases from J, with 8 bases between. This CDR3 contains 10 residues. CDR3 in DNA: TGTGCCTGGGGTGGTGCGACCCAGTACTTC. Amino acid sequence: CAWGGATQYF.

The rearrangement links TRBV15 to TRBJ1-1, with D maybe TRBD1 (6 bases). The ends were cut back, 0 bases at V and 1 base at J, with 9 bases in the middle. Germline CDR1 is LNHNV and CDR2 is YYDKDF (reference sequence). The CDR3 consists of 15 residues. CDR3 amino acids: CATSRDPTGNTEAFF. DNA of the CDR3: TGTGCCACCAGCAGAGACCCGACAGGGAACACTGAAGCTTTCTTT.

The chain employs TRBV7-2 and TRBJ2-5; TRBD1 matches at 10 bases. J was trimmed by 5 bases and V by 3 bases; bases with no gene match: 3. The CDR3 runs to 14 residues. Germline lookup yields CDR1 SGHTA and CDR2 FQGNSA. The CDR3 coding sequence is TGTGCCAGCAGCTTCACGACAGGGGGCGAGACCCAGTACTTC. This sequence encodes CASSFTTGGETQYF.

This clone has just one count. This rearrangement joins TRBV5-1 to TRBJ2-3, with TRBD2 matching 13 bases. The CDR3 length is 16 residues. Looked up from germline, CDR1 is SGHRS and CDR2 is YFSETQ. The V gene end was trimmed by 4 bases and the J gene end by 5 bases; junction bases not matched to a gene: 7. The CDR3 DNA follows: TGCGCCAGCAGCCAGGGACTAGCGGGATACCAAGATACGCAGTATTTT. It specifies CASSQGLAGYQDTQYF.

The rearrangement uses TRBV28 and TRBJ2-5, with a weak D call TRBD1 (6 bases). The CDR3 extends over 13 amino acids. Trimming pared 7 bases from V and 5 bases from J, leaving 14 bases between. Germline values: CDR1 MDHEN, CDR2 SYDVKM. CDR3 nucleotide sequence: TGTGCCAGCAAGGAAACAGGGTGGGAGACCCAGTACTTC. This sequence encodes CASKETGWETQYF.

For this clone: This same CDR3 is encoded by further DNA sequences in the sample. This chain connects TRBV18 to TRBJ1-1; D is undetermined. Between the trimmed V and J ends, which lost 6 bases and 1 base, there was a span of 3 bases. Germline lookup yields CDR1 KGHSH and CDR2 LQKENI. CDR3 length equals 11 residues. The CDR3 DNA follows: TGTGCCAGCTCCCCGAACACTGAAGCTTTCTTT. Protein: CASSPNTEAFF.

On this clone: Other DNA sequences within the sample encode an identical CDR3. The chain combines TRBV9 with TRBJ2-6, with TRBD2 as a possible D gene (5 bases). This CDR3 has 15 amino acids. Trimming pared 0 bases from V and 1 base from J, leaving 5 bases between. Germline CDR1 reads SGDLS; CDR2 reads YYNGEE. CDR3 protein: CASSVAGSGANVLTF. CDR3 in DNA: TGTGCCAGCAGCGTAGCGGGGTCTGGGGCCAACGTCCTGACTTTC.

The chain combines TRBV4-3 with TRBJ1-1; no firm D call. The V end lost 4 bases, the J end lost 5 bases, and 14 bases lay between the germline ends. Germline V lookup: CDR1 LGHNA, CDR2 YSLEER. The CDR3 covers 14 residues. The CDR3 nucleotides are TGCGCCAGCAGCCCTACGGGATGGGAGACTGAAGCTTTCTTT. This gives the protein CASSPTGWETEAFF.

The chain links TRBV28 to TRBJ1-4, with unresolved D. CDR1 is MDHEN and CDR2 is SYDVKM in the germline V gene. Trimming stripped 2 bases from V and 0 bases from J, with 10 bases between. The CDR3 extends over 16 amino acids. The CDR3 sequence: CASSLEDGATNEKLFF. The CDR3 DNA sequence: TGTGCCAGCAGTTTAGAGGACGGCGCAACTAATGAAAAACTGTTTTTT.

The chain joins TRBV19 to TRBJ2-4, with D possibly being TRBD2 (5 bases). Deletions cut 6 bases from V and 3 bases from J, with 12 bases between. CDR3 size: 14 residues. Germline-derived CDR1 and CDR2 are LNHDA and SQIVND (reference sequence). The CDR3 spells CASRESGYKNIQYF. As DNA, the CDR3 is TGTGCCAGTAGGGAATCGGGGTACAAAAACATTCAGTACTTC.

The J gene is TRBJ2-1, the V gene TRBV19; no definite D call. Germline CDR1 is LNHDA and CDR2 is SQIVND (reference sequence). The CDR3 contains 14 residues. The V end was cut by 1 base, the J end by 3 bases, with 7 bases between. Here the CDR3 DNA reads TGTGCCAGTAGTATAGGTCGATTCTACAATGAGCAGTTCTTC. Its protein product is CASSIGRFYNEQFF. The variable domain in full, with the rest retrieved from reference TRBV19 and TRBJ2-1, is DGGITQSPKYLFRKEGQNVTLSCEQNLNHDAMYWYRQDPGQGLRLIYYSQIVNDFQKGDIAEGYSVSREKKESFPLTVTSAQKNPTAFYLCASSIGRFYNEQFFGPGTRLTVL.

Details on this clone: Other DNA sequences in the same sample also yield this CDR3. The chain employs TRBV7-3 and TRBJ2-3; D gene uncertain. Germline CDR1 SGHTA, CDR2 FQGTGA. V gave up 6 bases and J gave up 0 bases, with 4 bases separating them. The CDR3 loop spans 12 amino acids. The CDR3 sequence: CASSTSTDTQYF. The CDR3 DNA is TGTGCCAGCAGTACTAGCACAGATACGCAGTATTTT.

The chain links TRBV6-5 to TRBJ1-3; possibly TRBD1 for D (5 bases). This CDR3 is built from 14 residues. From germline, CDR1 is MNHEY and CDR2 SVGAGI. V shed 6 bases and J shed 0 bases, with 9 bases lying between them. CDR3 DNA sequence: TGTGCCAGCAGAGGGACTGCCTCTGGAAACACCATATATTTT. Its protein is CASRGTASGNTIYF.

The rearrangement joins TRBV6-1 to TRBJ2-1; 11 bases match TRBD1. Germline trimming cut 7 bases from V and 8 bases from J; bases unmatched to any gene: 7. From germline, CDR1 is MNHNS and CDR2 SASEGT. The CDR3 runs to 14 residues. CDR3 DNA sequence: TGTGCCAGCACCCTCGGACAGGGGGCACATGAGCAGTTCTTC. Encoded protein: CASTLGQGAHEQFF.

The chain employs TRBV5-6 and TRBJ2-3, with TRBD1 matching 9 bases. Germline trimming cut 5 bases from V and 3 bases from J; bases unmatched to any gene: 4. The CDR3 length is 14 residues. CDR1 is SGHDT and CDR2 is YYEEEE in the germline V gene. The CDR3 loop reads CASSVQGATDTQYF. DNA of the CDR3: TGTGCCAGCAGTGTACAGGGGGCAACAGATACGCAGTATTTT.

The chain couples TRBV4-2 to TRBJ2-1; 7 nucleotides agree with TRBD2. Trimming at V came to 3 bases and at J to 8 bases, leaving 7 bases not matched to a gene. Germline values: CDR1 LGHNA, CDR2 YNFKEQ. CDR3 length: 14 amino acids. CDR3 in DNA: TGTGCCAGCAGCCAGGAGTCTACTAGCGATGAGCAGTTCTTC. Its translation is CASSQESTSDEQFF.

This clone is a singleton in its sample. This chain joins TRBV7-6 and TRBJ1-3; D gene ambiguous. Trimming removed 2 bases at V and 0 bases at J, with 11 bases between. The CDR3 is 16 residues long. The V gene's germline CDR1 is SGHVS and CDR2 FNYEAQ. The CDR3 DNA follows: TGTGCCAGCAGCTTAACCCCAGCCATCTCTGGAAACACCATATATTTT. Protein: CASSLTPAISGNTIYF.

The rearrangement uses TRBV2 and TRBJ2-5; 11 nucleotides align to TRBD2. The V and J ends lost 6 bases and 5 bases, in that order; junction bases with no gene match: 5. The CDR3 totals 14 residues. Per the germline V gene, CDR1 is SNHLY and CDR2 is FYNNEI. This chain's CDR3 is CASSAGTSGETQYF. The CDR3 bases are TGTGCCAGCAGCGCCGGGACTAGCGGCGAGACCCAGTACTTC.

V gene TRBV27 combines with J gene TRBJ2-7; 7 bases align to TRBD1. This CDR3 spans 14 amino acids. CDR1 MNHEY and CDR2 SMNVEV come from the germline V gene (reference sequence). Losses at the gene ends were 7 bases for V and 5 bases for J; bases not matched to a gene: 11. CDR3 loop: CASNSQTGNNEQYF. The CDR3 bases are TGTGCCAGCAACTCCCAGACAGGGAATAACGAGCAGTACTTC.

Worth noting for this clone: At one end, the junction sequence differs from germline, possibly due to a read error. V gene TRBV7-7 combines with J gene TRBJ2-7; possible D gene TRBD1, 6 bases. CDR1 and CDR2 from the germline V gene are SSHAT and FNYEAQ (reference sequence). This CDR3 has 14 residues. The DNA of the CDR3 is TGTGCTAGCAGCTTAAACAGGGACTCCTACGAGCAGTACTTC. This encodes CASSLNRDSYEQYF. The variable domain in full, with the rest retrieved from reference TRBV7-7 and TRBJ2-7, is GAGVSQSPRYKVTKRGQDVTLRCDPISSHATLYWYQQALGQGPEFLTYFNYEAQPDKSGLPSDRFSAERPEGSISTLTIQRTEQRDSAMYRCASSLNRDSYEQYFGPGTRLTVT.

With respect to this clone: Different DNA sequences within this sample yield the same CDR3. The J gene is TRBJ2-3, the V gene TRBV29-1; 7 bases are shared with TRBD1. CDR1 is SQVTM and CDR2 is ANQGSEA in the germline V gene. The ends lost 4 bases at V and 2 bases at J; junction bases unmatched: 3. This CDR3 contains 13 residues. For the CDR3, the DNA is TGCAGCGTTGCGGGGACAGCCACAGATACGCAGTATTTT. Its protein is CSVAGTATDTQYF.

The V call is TRBV18, the J call TRBJ1-1; 11 bases agree with TRBD1. The germline gives CDR1 KGHSH, CDR2 LQKENI. V gave up 2 bases and J gave up 11 bases; unmatched junction bases: 16. The CDR3 runs to 17 residues. The CDR3: CASSPILSGQGAKGAFF. The DNA of the CDR3 is TGTGCCAGCTCACCAATTCTTTCAGGACAGGGGGCGAAGGGGGCTTTCTTT.

The V call is TRBV5-6, the J call TRBJ1-2, with 7 nucleotides matching TRBD1. The CDR3 contains 16 residues. Germline CDR1 is SGHDT and CDR2 is YYEEEE. V dropped 4 bases and J dropped 4; count of bases not matched to a gene: 13. The CDR3 reads CASSDLGDRAGYGYTF. CDR3 DNA sequence: TGTGCCAGCAGCGATCTAGGCGACAGGGCCGGCTATGGCTACACCTTC.

The rearrangement links TRBV4-1 to TRBJ1-5; TRBD1 might be the D (6 bases). Deletions cut 5 bases from V and 3 bases from J, with 11 bases between. The CDR3 consists of 14 residues. Germline assignment: CDR1 MGHRA and CDR2 YSYEKL. CDR3 region: CASSGQGTNQPQHF. CDR3 sequence (DNA): TGCGCCAGCAGCGGTCAGGGGACCAATCAGCCCCAGCATTTT.

The chain has TRBV2 and TRBJ2-1; D ambiguous. This CDR3 has 14 amino acids. Deletions cut 7 bases from V and 6 bases from J, with 16 bases between. The germline V gene has CDR1 SNHLY and CDR2 FYNNEI. CDR3 amino acids: CASKSGSVGNEQFF. The CDR3 nucleotides are TGTGCCAGCAAATCCGGCTCTGTGGGCAATGAGCAGTTCTTC.